Presented here are 31 T cell receptor beta chains from one specimen sequenced in a study of T cells after yellow fever vaccination. A single record per CDR3 protein comes from TCRdb applying MiXCR to the 5' RACE reads. The sample lists about 120,000 distinct CDR3 sequences; approximately 16% were seen once. Sequencing was performed on CD8+ T cells sorted from PBMCs, taken 5 days after the yellow fever booster vaccination. The receptors originated from a young man who received the YFV17D yellow fever vaccine.

Only a few counts were recorded for this clonotype. The CDR3 region has the DNA TGTGCCAGCAGCTTGCCCTATAACACTGAAGCTTTCTTT. It is translated as CASSLPYNTEAFF. The rearrangement links TRBV5-4 to TRBJ1-1; D unresolved. CDR1 SGHNT and CDR2 YYREEE come from the germline V gene (reference sequence). This CDR3 has 13 amino acids. V was clipped by 1 base and J by 2 bases, with 6 bases between them.

This clonotype was recorded a few times. The gene calls are TRBV7-8 and TRBJ2-1; the match to TRBD2 covers 8 bases. The CDR3 sequence is 16 residues long. Germline V gives CDR1 SGHVS, CDR2 FQNEAQ. The V gene end was trimmed by 0 bases and the J gene end by 3 bases; junction bases not matched to a gene: 4. The CDR3 coding sequence is TGTGCCAGCAGCTTAGCGTCGGGGGGGATCTACAATGAGCAGTTCTTC. Translating it yields CASSLASGGIYNEQFF. The variable domain in full, completed from reference TRBV7-8 and TRBJ2-1, reads GAGVSQSPRYKVAKRGQDVALRCDPISGHVSLFWYQQALGQGPEFLTYFQNEAQLDKSGLPSDRFFAERPEGSVSTLKIQRTQQEDSAVYLCASSLASGGIYNEQFFGPGTRLTVL.

The chain uses TRBV29-1 and TRBJ2-1; possibly TRBD1 for D (6 bases). Trimming took 7 bases from V and 7 from J, leaving 11 bases between them. This CDR3 is 11 amino acids long. CDR1 and CDR2 from the germline V gene are SQVTM and ANQGSEA. The CDR3, as DNA: TGCAGCGCCAGGGGTTGGAATGAGCAGTTCTTC. Amino acids: CSARGWNEQFF.

The rearrangement joins TRBV10-3 to TRBJ2-1; 9 bases map to TRBD1. V dropped 8 bases and J dropped 6; count of bases not matched to a gene: 11. Looked up from germline, CDR1 is ENHRY and CDR2 is SYGVKD. The CDR3 consists of 15 residues. The CDR3 here is CAISERDRALNEQFF. The CDR3 DNA reads TGTGCCATCTCAGAGCGGGACAGGGCACTCAATGAGCAGTTCTTC.

This clonotype showed up just a few times. The chain's CDR3 is CASSNSAGGTVNEQFF. The CDR3 DNA reads as TGTGCCAGCAGTAATTCCGCAGGGGGAACGGTGAATGAGCAGTTCTTC. The J gene is TRBJ2-1, the V gene TRBV6-2 or TRBV6-3; 7 bases are shared with TRBD1. The CDR3 has 16 residues. The V gene end was trimmed by 5 bases and the J gene end by 7 bases; junction bases not matched to a gene: 14. Germline CDR1 and CDR2: MNHEY and SVGEGT.

This clonotype was observed once. The chain's CDR3 is CASSLRGQWELFF. The DNA for the CDR3 is TGTGCCAGCAGCTTACGGGGGCAGTGGGAGCTGTTTTTT. This chain links TRBV7-8 with TRBJ2-2; possibly TRBD1 or TRBD2 for D (6 bases each). Germline CDR1 and CDR2: SGHVS and FQNEAQ. Trimming left V 2 bases short and J 9 bases short, with 10 bases between. CDR3 length: 13 amino acids.

This clonotype was found a few times. The chain recombines TRBV29-1 with TRBJ1-2, with unresolved D. Germline loops: CDR1 SQVTM, CDR2 ANQGSEA. The CDR3 runs to 11 residues. Trimming pared 8 bases from V and 6 bases from J, leaving 13 bases between. CDR3 coding DNA: TGCAGCCTTGGGAGGGAGAATGGCTACACCTTC. Its protein is CSLGRENGYTF.

The chain is built from TRBV7-9 and TRBJ2-3; 12 positions match TRBD2. Germline CDR1 is SEHNR and CDR2 is FQNEAQ (reference sequence). The ends lost 5 bases at V and 2 bases at J; junction bases unmatched: 11. The CDR3 is 18 residues long. The CDR3 nucleotides read TGTGCCAGCAGCGACGGACTAGCGGGGATCTCTATCACAGATACGCAGTATTTT. Protein product: CASSDGLAGISITDTQYF. The entire variable domain, with the rest obtained from reference TRBV7-9 and TRBJ2-3, is as follows: DTGVSQNPRHKITKRGQNVTFRCDPISEHNRLYWYRQTLGQGPEFLTYFQNEAQLEKSRLLSDRFSAERPKGSFSTLEIQRTEQGDSAMYLCASSDGLAGISITDTQYFGPGTRLTVL.

This sequence joins TRBV7-9 and TRBJ2-1, with D perhaps matching TRBD2 (6 bases). The CDR3 contains 16 residues. V was pared by 1 base and J by 1 base, with 11 bases between. CDR1 is SEHNR and CDR2 is FQNEAQ in the germline V gene (reference sequence). CDR3 region: CASSLVGGVSYNEQFF. In nucleotides, the CDR3 is TGTGCCAGCAGCTTAGTCGGGGGAGTATCCTACAATGAGCAGTTCTTC.

This clonotype turned up a few times. This rearrangement joins TRBV20-1 to TRBJ2-4; TRBD2 matches 10 bases. CDR1 is DFQATT and CDR2 is SNEGSKA in the germline V gene (reference sequence). The CDR3 sequence is 15 residues long. Trimming took 7 bases from V and 2 from J; bases not matched to a gene: 8. The CDR3 sequence is CSGSGGAVSKNIQYF. DNA of the CDR3: TGCAGTGGGAGCGGGGGGGCTGTCTCCAAAAACATTCAGTACTTC.

Many counts were recorded for this clonotype. The V gene is TRBV4-3, the J gene TRBJ2-1; 9 nucleotides align to TRBD2. V was pared by 0 bases and J by 3 bases, with 3 bases of the junction left unmatched. The germline gives CDR1 LGHNA, CDR2 YSLEER. The CDR3 length is 16 residues. CDR3 sequence reads: CASSQDGAGGYNEQFF. Here the CDR3 DNA reads TGCGCCAGCAGCCAAGACGGAGCGGGGGGCTACAATGAGCAGTTCTTC.

V usage is TRBV7-2 and J usage is TRBJ2-1, with D perhaps matching TRBD1 (6 bases). The germline V gene encodes CDR1 SGHTA and CDR2 FQGNSA. This CDR3 comprises 16 residues. Trimming shortened V by 3 bases and J by 0 bases, and 12 bases separated the two germline ends. The CDR3 reads CASSFTGLPSYNEQFF. DNA of the CDR3: TGTGCCAGCAGCTTCACAGGGCTTCCCTCCTACAATGAGCAGTTCTTC.

The rearrangement joins TRBV4-1 to TRBJ2-1; D may be TRBD2 (5 bases). V was pared by 1 base and J by 7 bases, with 11 bases between. CDR1 is MGHRA and CDR2 is YSYEKL in the germline V gene. The CDR3 is 14 amino acids. The CDR3, as DNA: TGCGCCAGCAGCCAAGGGCCCGGGATAAATGAGCAGTTCTTC. Translating gives CASSQGPGINEQFF.

This clonotype appeared once. This sequence joins TRBV5-1 and TRBJ2-5; 11 nucleotides line up with TRBD2. V dropped 3 bases and J dropped 3; count of bases not matched to a gene: 10. This CDR3 has 17 residues. Germline CDR1 SGHRS, CDR2 YFSETQ. The CDR3 region is CASSSTLAGGTKETQYF. CDR3 coding DNA: TGCGCCAGCAGCTCGACCCTAGCGGGGGGAACCAAAGAGACCCAGTACTTC.

In this sample, this clonotype turned up once. V usage is TRBV4-3 and J usage is TRBJ1-1, with D tentatively TRBD1 (5 bases). CDR1 is LGHNA and CDR2 is YSLEER in the germline V gene. V lost 1 base and J 5 bases, leaving 14 bases between the germline ends. There are 15 residues in the CDR3. CDR3 sequence (DNA): TGCGCCAGCAGCCAAGTGACCAGGGCGAGAACTGAAGCTTTCTTT. The encoded protein is CASSQVTRARTEAFF.

There are a few counts of this clonotype. V and J are TRBV9 and TRBJ1-2, with D unresolved. Looked up from germline, CDR1 is SGDLS and CDR2 is YYNGEE. The CDR3 is 12 residues long. Trimming removed 4 bases at V and 6 bases at J, with 10 bases between. The CDR3 DNA follows: TGTGCCAGCAGCCCCTGGACTCATGGCTACACCTTC. This sequence encodes CASSPWTHGYTF.

This clonotype was found a few times. The gene calls are TRBV19 and TRBJ2-1; perhaps D is TRBD1 or TRBD2 (5 bases each). CDR1 LNHDA and CDR2 SQIVND come from the germline V gene (reference sequence). Trimming pared 7 bases from V and 0 bases from J, leaving 16 bases between. The CDR3 has 16 residues. CDR3 protein: CASTRPGRYSYNEQFF. CDR3 sequence (DNA): TGTGCCAGTACCAGACCGGGACGTTACTCCTACAATGAGCAGTTCTTC.

V gene TRBV12-3 or TRBV12-4 combines with J gene TRBJ2-3; D unresolved. CDR3 size: 11 residues. Deletions cut 7 bases from V and 6 bases from J, with 8 bases between. The DNA for the CDR3 is TGTGCCAGCATGTCGAGCGATACGCAGTATTTT. This translates into CASMSSDTQYF.

This clonotype came up many times. The CDR3 region is CASSLLAGGLETQYF. The CDR3 DNA sequence: TGTGCCAGCAGCTTACTAGCGGGGGGGCTAGAGACCCAGTACTTC. The J gene is TRBJ2-5, the V gene TRBV7-2; 12 bases align to TRBD2. CDR1 is SGHTA and CDR2 is FQGNSA in the germline V gene. Germline trimming cut 2 bases from V and 4 bases from J; bases unmatched to any gene: 2. This CDR3 is built from 15 residues.

This clonotype occurred a few times. The chain employs TRBV1 and TRBJ1-2; the tabulated D call, TRBD1, remains unverified against the DNA. TRBV1 is tagged as a pseudogene. CDR3 size: 10 residues. Here the CDR3 DNA reads TGCACCAGCAACAGGGGAGGCTACACCTTC. Its protein product is CTSNRGGYTF.

The chain links TRBV11-2 to TRBJ2-7; D remains ambiguous. Looked up from germline, CDR1 is SGHAT and CDR2 is FQNNGV. The CDR3 has 14 residues. The V end was cut by 1 base, the J end by 2 bases, with 9 bases between. The CDR3 DNA reads TGTGCCAGCAGCTTAGGTTCAGGAGCCTACGAGCAGTACTTC. Translation gives CASSLGSGAYEQYF. Looking up the rest from reference TRBV11-2 and TRBJ2-7 gives the full variable domain: EAGVAQSPRYKIIEKRQSVAFWCNPISGHATLYWYQQILGQGPKLLIQFQNNGVVDDSQLPKDRFSAERLKGVDSTLKIQPAKLEDSAVYLCASSLGSGAYEQYFGPGTRLTVT.

This clonotype has just a few counts. The J gene is TRBJ2-4, the V gene TRBV10-2, with D perhaps assigned TRBD1 or TRBD2 (5 bases each). The CDR3 has 11 amino acids. The V end was cut by 8 bases, the J end by 8 bases, with 10 bases between. In germline, CDR1 is WSHSY, CDR2 SAAADI. The CDR3 reads CASGGGHIQYF. The CDR3 DNA is TGCGCCAGCGGTGGGGGTCACATTCAGTACTTC.

The rearrangement links TRBV6-1 to TRBJ2-6; TRBD2 is a possible D gene (6 bases). Per germline, CDR1 MNHNS and CDR2 SASEGT. This CDR3 spans 15 amino acids. Deletions cut 11 bases from V and 0 bases from J, with 14 bases between. In DNA form, the CDR3 reads TGTGCCGGAGGGGCGCGGTCCTCTGGGGCCAACGTCCTGACTTTC. Its protein is CAGGARSSGANVLTF.

This CDR3 reads CASREHTDTQYF. The CDR3 DNA follows: TGTGCCAGCAGAGAACACACAGATACGCAGTATTTT. V gene TRBV12-3 or TRBV12-4 combines with J gene TRBJ2-3; the D is unclear. V was shortened by 6 bases and J by 2 bases, with 6 bases between the two germline ends. The CDR3 contains 12 residues.

The V and J genes are TRBV9 and TRBJ2-4; D remains ambiguous. CDR3 length: 14 amino acids. V shed 2 bases and J shed 0 bases, with 6 bases lying between them. Germline V gene data show CDR1 as SGDLS and CDR2 as YYNGEE. The CDR3 here is CASSVKLAKNIQYF. The CDR3 nucleotides are TGTGCCAGCAGCGTCAAGCTAGCCAAAAACATTCAGTACTTC.

This chain connects TRBV6-2 or TRBV6-3 to TRBJ2-7, with no clear D. Trimming took off 0 bases at V and 2 bases at J, with 5 bases between the two ends. This CDR3 region has 13 residues. Germline CDR1 reads MNHEY; CDR2 reads SVGEGT. This CDR3 reads CASSYSLPYEQYF. The DNA of the CDR3 is TGTGCCAGCAGTTACTCGTTGCCCTACGAGCAGTACTTC.

This clonotype was observed a handful of times. The chain combines TRBV9 with TRBJ1-1; D remains ambiguous. The CDR3 is made up of 15 amino acids. CDR1 is SGDLS, CDR2 YYNGEE, per germline. V was trimmed by 0 bases and J by 1 base, leaving 10 bases between them. The CDR3 sequence: CASSVDLTPNTEAFF. For the CDR3, the DNA is TGTGCCAGCAGCGTAGATCTCACTCCGAACACTGAAGCTTTCTTT.

This clonotype showed up just a few times. This chain joins TRBV6-6 and TRBJ2-7; D ambiguous. The CDR3 consists of 11 residues. CDR1 and CDR2 from the germline V gene are MNHNY and SVGAGI (reference sequence). The germline V and J ends were trimmed by 6 bases and 5 bases, with 8 bases remaining between them. The CDR3: CASSTTHEQYF. CDR3 nucleotide sequence: TGTGCCAGCAGCACGACCCACGAGCAGTACTTC.

CDR3 nucleotides: TGTGCCAGCAGCCCCACATTCCGAGGGCCCTACGAGCAGTACGTC. Translating gives CASSPTFRGPYEQYV. V and J are TRBV5-6 and TRBJ2-7, with D tentatively TRBD2 (5 bases). CDR3 length equals 15 residues. The germline CDR1 and CDR2 sequences are SGHDT and YYEEEE. V lost 4 bases, J lost 2 bases, and 16 bases lay in between.

This clonotype has a handful of counts. This chain uses TRBV7-2 with TRBJ2-5; D gene unclear. The V gene lost 3 bases and the J gene lost 2 bases, with 13 bases spanning the gap. The CDR3 is 15 amino acids. CDR1 is SGHTA, CDR2 FQGNSA, per germline. For the CDR3, the DNA is TGTGCCAGCAGCTTCGGGCTGACTGCTCAAGAGACCCAGTACTTC. This codes for CASSFGLTAQETQYF.

The rearrangement joins TRBV4-3 to TRBJ2-5; maybe TRBD2 (7 bases). With 4 bases removed from V and 3 bases from J, the gap between germline ends came to 24 bases. Germline V gene sequence: CDR1 LGHNA, CDR2 YSLEER. This CDR3 spans 18 amino acids. The CDR3 reads CASSLKRGGGAYKETQYF. The DNA for the CDR3 is TGCGCCAGCAGCCTAAAGAGGGGCGGGGGCGCCTACAAAGAGACCCAGTACTTC.